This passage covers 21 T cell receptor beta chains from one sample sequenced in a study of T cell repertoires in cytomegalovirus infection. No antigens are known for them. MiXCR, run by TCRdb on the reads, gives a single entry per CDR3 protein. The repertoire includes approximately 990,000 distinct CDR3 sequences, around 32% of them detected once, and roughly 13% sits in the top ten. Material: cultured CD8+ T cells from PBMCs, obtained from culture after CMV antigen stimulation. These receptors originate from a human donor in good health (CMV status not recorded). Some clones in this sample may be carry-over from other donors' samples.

The CDR3 DNA reads TGCGCCAGCAGCCAAGTTGGACACGCTATTCCCGTGAGCAATCAGCCCCAGCATTTT. Translating it yields CASSQVGHAIPVSNQPQHF. The rearrangement uses TRBV4-1 and TRBJ1-5, with D possibly TRBD1 on 5 matching bases. This CDR3 is built from 19 residues. V shed 1 base and J shed 1 base, with 20 bases lying between them. In germline, CDR1 is MGHRA, CDR2 YSYEKL.

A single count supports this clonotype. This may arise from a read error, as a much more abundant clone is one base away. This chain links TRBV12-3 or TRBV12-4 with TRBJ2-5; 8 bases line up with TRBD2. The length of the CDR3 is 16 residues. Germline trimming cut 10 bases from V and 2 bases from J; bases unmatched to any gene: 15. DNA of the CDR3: TGTGCCAACAGCCGCCGGAGCGGGGGAAAACAAGAGACCCAGTACTTC. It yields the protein CANSRRSGGKQETQYF.

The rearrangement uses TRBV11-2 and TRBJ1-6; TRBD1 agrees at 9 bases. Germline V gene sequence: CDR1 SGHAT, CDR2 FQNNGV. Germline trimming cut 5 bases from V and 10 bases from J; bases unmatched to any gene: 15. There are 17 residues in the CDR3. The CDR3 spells CASSAWTGVEPASPLHF. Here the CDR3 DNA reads TGTGCCAGCAGCGCCTGGACAGGGGTCGAACCCGCCTCACCCCTCCACTTT.

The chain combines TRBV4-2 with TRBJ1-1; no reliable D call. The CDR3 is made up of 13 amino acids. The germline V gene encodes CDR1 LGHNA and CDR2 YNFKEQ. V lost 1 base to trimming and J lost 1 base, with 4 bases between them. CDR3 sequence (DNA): TGTGCCAGCAGCCAAGCGGCGAACACTGAAGCTTTCTTT. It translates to CASSQAANTEAFF.

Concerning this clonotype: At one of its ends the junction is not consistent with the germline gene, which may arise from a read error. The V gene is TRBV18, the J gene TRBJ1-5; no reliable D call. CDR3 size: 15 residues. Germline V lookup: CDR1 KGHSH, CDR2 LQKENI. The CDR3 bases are TGTGCCAGCTCGCCACCCGGGAGCCCTAATCAGCCCCAGCATTTT. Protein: CASSPPGSPNQPQHF.

CDR3 protein: CASTWQGVYNEQFF. The CDR3 region has the DNA TGTGCCAGCACCTGGCAGGGGGTCTACAATGAGCAGTTCTTC. The chain uses TRBV12-3 or TRBV12-4 and TRBJ2-1; 7 positions agree with TRBD1. Germline trimming cut 7 bases from V and 3 bases from J; bases unmatched to any gene: 6. The CDR3 sequence is 14 residues long.

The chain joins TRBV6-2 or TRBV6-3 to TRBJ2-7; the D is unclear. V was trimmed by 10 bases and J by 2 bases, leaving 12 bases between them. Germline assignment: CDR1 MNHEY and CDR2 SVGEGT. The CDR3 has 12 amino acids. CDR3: CATSLNTYEQYV. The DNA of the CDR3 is TGTGCCACCTCGCTGAACACCTACGAGCAGTACGTC.

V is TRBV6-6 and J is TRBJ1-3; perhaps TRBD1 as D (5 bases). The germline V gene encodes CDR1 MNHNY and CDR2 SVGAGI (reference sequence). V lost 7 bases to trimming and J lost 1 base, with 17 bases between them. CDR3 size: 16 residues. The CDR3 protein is CASTIRPQGSGNTIYF. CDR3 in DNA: TGTGCCAGCACCATAAGGCCCCAGGGTTCTGGAAACACCATATATTTT.

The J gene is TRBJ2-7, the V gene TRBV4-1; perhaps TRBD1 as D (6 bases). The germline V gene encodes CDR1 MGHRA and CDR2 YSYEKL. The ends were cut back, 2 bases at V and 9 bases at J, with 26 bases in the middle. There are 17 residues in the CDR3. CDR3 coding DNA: TGCGCCAGCAGCCAAAGGGAGAGCCGGGACCCAACAGGGTCGCAGTACGTC. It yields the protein CASSQRESRDPTGSQYV.

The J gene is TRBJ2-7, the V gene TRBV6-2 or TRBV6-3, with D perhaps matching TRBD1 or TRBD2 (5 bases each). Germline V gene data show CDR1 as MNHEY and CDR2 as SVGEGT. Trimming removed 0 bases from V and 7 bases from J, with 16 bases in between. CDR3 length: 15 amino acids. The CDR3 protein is CASSYSAGSFREQYV. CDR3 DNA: TGTGCCAGCAGTTACTCGGCAGGGAGCTTTCGAGAGCAGTACGTC.

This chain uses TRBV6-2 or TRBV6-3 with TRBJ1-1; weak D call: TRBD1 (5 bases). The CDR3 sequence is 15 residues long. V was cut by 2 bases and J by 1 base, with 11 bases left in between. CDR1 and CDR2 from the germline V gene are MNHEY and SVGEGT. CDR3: CASSYLQDPNTEAFF. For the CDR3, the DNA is TGTGCCAGCAGTTACCTACAGGATCCGAACACTGAAGCTTTCTTT.

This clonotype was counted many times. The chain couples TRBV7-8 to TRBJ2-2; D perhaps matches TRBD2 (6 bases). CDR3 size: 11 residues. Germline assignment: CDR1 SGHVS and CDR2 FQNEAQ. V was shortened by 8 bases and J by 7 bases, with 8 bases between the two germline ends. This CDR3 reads CASLSGGELFF. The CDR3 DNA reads TGTGCCAGCCTTAGCGGCGGGGAGCTGTTTTTT.

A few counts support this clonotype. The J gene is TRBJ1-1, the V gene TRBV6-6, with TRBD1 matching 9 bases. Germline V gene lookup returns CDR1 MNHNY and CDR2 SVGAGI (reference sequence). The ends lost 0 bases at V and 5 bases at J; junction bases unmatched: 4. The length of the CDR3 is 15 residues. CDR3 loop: CASSYSDRGLTEAFF. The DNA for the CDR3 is TGTGCCAGCAGTTACTCCGACAGGGGGTTGACTGAAGCTTTCTTT.

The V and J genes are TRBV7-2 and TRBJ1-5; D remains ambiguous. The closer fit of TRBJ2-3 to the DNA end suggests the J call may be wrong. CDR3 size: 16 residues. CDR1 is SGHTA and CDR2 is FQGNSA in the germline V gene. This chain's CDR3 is CASSLVGGYSNQPQYF. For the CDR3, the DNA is TGTGCCAGCAGCTTAGTCGGTGGGTATAGCAATCAGCCCCAGTATTTT.

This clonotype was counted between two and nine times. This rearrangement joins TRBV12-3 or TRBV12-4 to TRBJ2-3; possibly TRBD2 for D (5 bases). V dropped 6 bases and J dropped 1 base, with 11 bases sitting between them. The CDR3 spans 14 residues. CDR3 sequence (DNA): TGTGCCAGCAGGCTAACCGGGGGCACAGATACGCAGTATTTT. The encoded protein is CASRLTGGTDTQYF.

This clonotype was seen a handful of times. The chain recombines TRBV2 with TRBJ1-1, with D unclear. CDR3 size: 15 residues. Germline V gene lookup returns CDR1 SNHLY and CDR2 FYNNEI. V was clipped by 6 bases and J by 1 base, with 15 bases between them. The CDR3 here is CASRLQTSANTEAFF. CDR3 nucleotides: TGTGCCAGCAGACTACAGACATCGGCGAACACTGAAGCTTTCTTT.

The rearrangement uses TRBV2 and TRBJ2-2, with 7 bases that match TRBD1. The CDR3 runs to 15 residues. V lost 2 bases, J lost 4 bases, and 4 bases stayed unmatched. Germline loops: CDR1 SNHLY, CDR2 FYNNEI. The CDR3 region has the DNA TGTGCCAGCAGTGAATACAGGGGACGCACCGGGGAGCTGTTTTTT. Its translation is CASSEYRGRTGELFF.

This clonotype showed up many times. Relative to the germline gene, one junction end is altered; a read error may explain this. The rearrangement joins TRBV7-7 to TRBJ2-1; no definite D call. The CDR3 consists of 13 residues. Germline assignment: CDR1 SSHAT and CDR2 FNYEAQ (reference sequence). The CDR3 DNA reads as TGTGCTAGCAGCTTAGATGCAGCCAATGAGCAGTTCTTC. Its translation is CASSLDAANEQFF.

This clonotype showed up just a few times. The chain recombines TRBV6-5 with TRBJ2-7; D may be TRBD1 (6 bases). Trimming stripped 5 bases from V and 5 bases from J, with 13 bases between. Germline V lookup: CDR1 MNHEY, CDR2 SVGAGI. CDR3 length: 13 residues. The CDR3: CASSAGVPDEQYF. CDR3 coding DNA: TGTGCCAGCAGTGCAGGGGTCCCGGACGAGCAGTACTTC.

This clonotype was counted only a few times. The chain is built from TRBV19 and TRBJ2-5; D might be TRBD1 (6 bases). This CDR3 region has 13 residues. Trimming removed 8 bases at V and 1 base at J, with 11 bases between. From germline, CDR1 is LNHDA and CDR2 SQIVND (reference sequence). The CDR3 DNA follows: TGTGCCAGTGCCGGGACAAGCCAAGAGACCCAGTACTTC. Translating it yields CASAGTSQETQYF.

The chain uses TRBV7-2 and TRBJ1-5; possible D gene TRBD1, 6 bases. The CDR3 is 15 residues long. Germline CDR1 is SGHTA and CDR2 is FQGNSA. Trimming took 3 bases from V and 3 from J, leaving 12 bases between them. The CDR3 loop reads CASSFQGTVNQPQHF. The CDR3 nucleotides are TGTGCCAGCAGCTTTCAGGGGACGGTCAATCAGCCCCAGCATTTT.